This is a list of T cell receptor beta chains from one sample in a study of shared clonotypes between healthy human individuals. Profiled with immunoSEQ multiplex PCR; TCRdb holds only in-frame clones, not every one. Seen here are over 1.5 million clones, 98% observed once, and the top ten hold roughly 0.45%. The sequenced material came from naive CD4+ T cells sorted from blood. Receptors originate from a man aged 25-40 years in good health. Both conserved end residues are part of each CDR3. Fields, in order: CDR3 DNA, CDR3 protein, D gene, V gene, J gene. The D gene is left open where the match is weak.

TGTGCCAGCAGTGAAAAGGCCCCGATTGGCTATGGCTACACCTTC	CASSEKAPIGYGYTF	.	TRBV6-1	TRBJ1-2
TGTGCCACCAGCAGAGATGTTGATATCCACGAGCAGTACTTC	CATSRDVDIHEQYF	.	TRBV15	TRBJ2-7
TGTGCCAGCTCACCAGGGGGGACAAGCAATCAGCCCCAGCATTTT	CASSPGGTSNQPQHF	.	TRBV18	TRBJ1-5
TGTGCCAGCAGTTTAAGTAGCGGGCTAGCCAAAAACATTCAGTACTTC	CASSLSSGLAKNIQYF	TRBD2	TRBV27	TRBJ2-4
TGTGCCAGTAGTACCAGGGGGCGCGGCGAGCAGTACTTC	CASSTRGRGEQYF	TRBD1	TRBV19	TRBJ2-7
TGTGCCAGCAGTTACTCGTGGGGGGGAGGGAGCCAGCCCCAGCATTTT	CASSYSWGGGSQPQHF	.	TRBV6-5	TRBJ1-5
TGTGCCAGTAGTATAACAGGGGAGGCTTCTGGCTACACCTTC	CASSITGEASGYTF	TRBD1	TRBV19	TRBJ1-2
TGTGCCAGCAGCTTAAATGTGCGGGGTTCCGGGGAGCTGTTTTTT	CASSLNVRGSGELFF	.	TRBV7-2	TRBJ2-2
TGTGCCAGCAGTTCACCACCCACCCGGGGGATCTCCTACGAGCAGTACTTC	CASSSPPTRGISYEQYF	.	TRBV28	TRBJ2-7
TGCGCCACAAGGACTAGCGGGAGCTCAGATACGCAGTATTTT	CATRTSGSSDTQYF	TRBD2	TRBV10-2	TRBJ2-3
TGCGCCAGCAGCACCCTGACAGGGGTTGGGGACGAGCAGTACTTC	CASSTLTGVGDEQYF	TRBD1	TRBV5-1	TRBJ2-7
TGCAGCGCCGGGTCAAGCGGCCTATCCTACGAGCAGTACTTC	CSAGSSGLSYEQYF	.	TRBV29-1	TRBJ2-7
TGTGCCAGCAGCAAAAAGGTTTCGGGTGAGGGTGAGCAGTTCTTC	CASSKKVSGEGEQFF	.	TRBV21-1	TRBJ2-1
TGTGCCAGCAGCTTGGCGGCGGCCGTGGGGGAGACCCAGTACTTC	CASSLAAAVGETQYF	.	TRBV5-4	TRBJ2-5
TGCGCCAGCAGCCAAGAATTCGAGGGAGGAGGAAACATTCAGTACTTC	CASSQEFEGGGNIQYF	.	TRBV4-1	TRBJ2-4
TGTGCCAGCAGTTACAGCCGGGTGGGAGGTGAGCAGTTCTTC	CASSYSRVGGEQFF	.	TRBV6-5	TRBJ2-1
TGTGCCAGCACCTCGGGCGGGAACCAGGGGACCCAGTACTTC	CASTSGGNQGTQYF	.	TRBV7-9	TRBJ2-5
TGTGCCAGCAGCTTTCGGACAGGGGGCTTGACAGATACGCAGTATTTT	CASSFRTGGLTDTQYF	TRBD1	TRBV7-9	TRBJ2-3
TGTGCCAGCATGGGTCCCTACGAGCAGTACTTC	CASMGPYEQYF	.	TRBV28	TRBJ2-7
TGTGCCTGGAGTCCCATCGGGACTAGCGCAAACAATGAGCAGTTCTTC	CAWSPIGTSANNEQFF	TRBD2	TRBV30	TRBJ2-1
TGTGCCAGCAGCTTGAGTAGCGGGATCTCCTACGAGCAGTACTTC	CASSLSSGISYEQYF	TRBD2	TRBV5-4	TRBJ2-7